This T cell receptor beta chain derives from a study of cytomegalovirus exposure and HLA in healthy donors. Germline CDR1 GTSNPN, CDR2 SVGIG (reference sequence). J was trimmed by 5 bases and V by 5 bases; bases with no gene match: 4. The length of the CDR3 is 13 residues. Both 60 Vbeta primers and 13 Jbeta primers went into the PCR. Method: immunoSEQ multiplex PCR; TCRdb's copy keeps in-frame clones and lacks some. This table holds a few hundred thousand clones, roughly four fifths found once. Sequenced sample: PBMCs. This chain joins TRBV30 and TRBJ1-1; TRBD1 matches at 11 bases. This TCR was recovered from a woman aged 60-75 years in good health and CMV-seropositive. The CDR3 nucleotides are TGTGCCTGGGGGACAGGGGGATCTACTGAAGCTTTCTTT. Translating it yields CAWGTGGSTEAFF.